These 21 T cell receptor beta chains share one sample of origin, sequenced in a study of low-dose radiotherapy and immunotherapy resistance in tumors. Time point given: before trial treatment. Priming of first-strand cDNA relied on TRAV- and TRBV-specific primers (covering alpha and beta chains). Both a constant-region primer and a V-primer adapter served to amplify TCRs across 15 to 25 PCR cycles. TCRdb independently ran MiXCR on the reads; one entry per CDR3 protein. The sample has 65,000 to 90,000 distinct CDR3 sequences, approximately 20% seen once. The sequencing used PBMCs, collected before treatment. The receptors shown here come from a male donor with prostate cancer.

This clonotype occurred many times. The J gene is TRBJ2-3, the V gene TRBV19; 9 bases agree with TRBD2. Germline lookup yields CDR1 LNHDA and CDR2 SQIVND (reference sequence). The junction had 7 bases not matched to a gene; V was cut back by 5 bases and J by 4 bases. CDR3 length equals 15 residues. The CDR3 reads CASSSREGHADTQYF. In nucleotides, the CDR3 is TGTGCCAGTAGTTCGCGGGAGGGCCACGCAGATACGCAGTATTTT.

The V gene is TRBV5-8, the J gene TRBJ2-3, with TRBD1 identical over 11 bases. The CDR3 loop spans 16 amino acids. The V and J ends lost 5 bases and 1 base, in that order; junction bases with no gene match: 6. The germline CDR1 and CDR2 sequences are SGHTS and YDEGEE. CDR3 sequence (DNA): TGTGCCAGCAGTTTTTCGGACAGGGGGCGCACAGATACGCAGTATTTT. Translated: CASSFSDRGRTDTQYF.

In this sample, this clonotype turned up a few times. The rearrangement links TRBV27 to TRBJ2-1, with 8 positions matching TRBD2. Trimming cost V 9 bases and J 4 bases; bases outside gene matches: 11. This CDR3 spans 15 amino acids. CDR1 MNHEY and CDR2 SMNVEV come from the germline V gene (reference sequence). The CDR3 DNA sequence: TGTGCCAGTTTCCCCGGGAGGGGTACTTACAATGAGCAGTTCTTC. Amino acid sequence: CASFPGRGTYNEQFF.

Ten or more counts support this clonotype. The CDR3 sequence: CASSYVTGGISTDTQYF. CDR3 in DNA: TGTGCCAGCAGTTACGTAACAGGGGGCATTAGCACAGATACGCAGTATTTT. V and J are TRBV6-2 or TRBV6-3 and TRBJ2-3, with 9 bases fitting TRBD1. CDR1 MNHEY and CDR2 SVGEGT come from the germline V gene. This CDR3 region has 17 residues. With V trimmed by 2 bases and J by 0 bases, 6 bases remained unmatched.

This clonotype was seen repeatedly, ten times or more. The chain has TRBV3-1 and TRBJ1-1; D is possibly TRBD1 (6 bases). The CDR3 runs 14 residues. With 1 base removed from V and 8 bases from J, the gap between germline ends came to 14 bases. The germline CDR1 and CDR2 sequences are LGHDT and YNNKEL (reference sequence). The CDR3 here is CASSQANRVGEAFF. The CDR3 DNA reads TGTGCCAGCAGCCAAGCAAACAGGGTTGGGGAAGCTTTCTTT.

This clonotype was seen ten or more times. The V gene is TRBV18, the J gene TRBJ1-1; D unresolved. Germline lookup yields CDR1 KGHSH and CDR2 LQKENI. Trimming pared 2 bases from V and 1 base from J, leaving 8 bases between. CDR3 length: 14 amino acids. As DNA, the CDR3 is TGTGCCAGCTCACCATCAGACAAGAACACTGAAGCTTTCTTT. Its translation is CASSPSDKNTEAFF.

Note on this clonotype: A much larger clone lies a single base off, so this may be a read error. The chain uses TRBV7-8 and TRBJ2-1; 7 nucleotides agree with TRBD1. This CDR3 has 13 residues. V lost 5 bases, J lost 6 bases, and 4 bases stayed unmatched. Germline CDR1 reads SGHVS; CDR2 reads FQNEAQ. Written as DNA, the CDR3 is TGTGCCAGCAGCAAGACAGGGATCAATGAGCAGTTCTTC. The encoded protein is CASSKTGINEQFF.

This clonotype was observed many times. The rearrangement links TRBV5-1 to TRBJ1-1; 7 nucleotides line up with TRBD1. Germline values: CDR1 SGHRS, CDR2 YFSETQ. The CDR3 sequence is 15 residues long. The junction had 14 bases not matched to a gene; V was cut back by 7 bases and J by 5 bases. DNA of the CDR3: TGCGCCAGCTCCTTTGAACCGACAGGGCAAACTGAAGCTTTCTTT. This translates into CASSFEPTGQTEAFF.

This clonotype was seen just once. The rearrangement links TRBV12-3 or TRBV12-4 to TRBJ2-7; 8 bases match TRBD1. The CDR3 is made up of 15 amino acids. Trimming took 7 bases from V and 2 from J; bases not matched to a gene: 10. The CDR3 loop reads CASTNTGTGAYEQYF. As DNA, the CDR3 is TGTGCCAGCACCAATACAGGGACAGGTGCCTACGAGCAGTACTTC.

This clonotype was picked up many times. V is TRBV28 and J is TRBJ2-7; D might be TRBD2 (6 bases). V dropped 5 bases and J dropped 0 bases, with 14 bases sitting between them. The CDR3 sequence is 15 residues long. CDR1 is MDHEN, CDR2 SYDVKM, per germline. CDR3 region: CASSPMGRSSYEQYF. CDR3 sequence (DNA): TGTGCCAGCAGTCCCATGGGGAGGAGCTCCTACGAGCAGTACTTC.

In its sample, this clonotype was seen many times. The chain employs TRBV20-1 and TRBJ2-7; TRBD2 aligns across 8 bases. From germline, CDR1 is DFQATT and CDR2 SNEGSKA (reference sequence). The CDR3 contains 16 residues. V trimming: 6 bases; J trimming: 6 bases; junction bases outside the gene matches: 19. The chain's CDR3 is CSASPLAGFQGGEQYF. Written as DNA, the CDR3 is TGCAGTGCGAGCCCCCTAGCGGGCTTCCAGGGTGGCGAGCAGTACTTC.

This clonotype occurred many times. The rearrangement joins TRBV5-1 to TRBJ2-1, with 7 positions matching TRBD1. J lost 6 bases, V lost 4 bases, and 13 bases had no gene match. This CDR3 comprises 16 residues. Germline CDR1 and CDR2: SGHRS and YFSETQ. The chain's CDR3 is CASSPRQGRTVNEQFF. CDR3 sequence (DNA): TGCGCCAGCAGCCCGAGACAGGGAAGGACTGTCAATGAGCAGTTCTTC.

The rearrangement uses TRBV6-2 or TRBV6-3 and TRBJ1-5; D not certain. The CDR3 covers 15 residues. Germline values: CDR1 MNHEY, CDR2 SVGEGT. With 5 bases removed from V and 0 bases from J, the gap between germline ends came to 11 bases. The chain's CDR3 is CASSVPPDSNQPQHF. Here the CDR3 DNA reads TGTGCCAGCAGTGTGCCGCCAGATAGCAATCAGCCCCAGCATTTT.

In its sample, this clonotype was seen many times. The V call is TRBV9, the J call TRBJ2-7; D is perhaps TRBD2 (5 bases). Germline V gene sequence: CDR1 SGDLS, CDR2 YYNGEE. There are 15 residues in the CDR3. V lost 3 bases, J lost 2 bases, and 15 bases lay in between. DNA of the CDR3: TGTGCCAGCAGCGCAGGAGCTAGCTATACCTACGAGCAGTACTTC. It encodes CASSAGASYTYEQYF.

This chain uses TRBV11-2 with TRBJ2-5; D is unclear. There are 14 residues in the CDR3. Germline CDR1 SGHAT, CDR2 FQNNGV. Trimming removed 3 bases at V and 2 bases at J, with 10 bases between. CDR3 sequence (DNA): TGTGCCAGCAGCTTGTATCTCAGACAAGAGACCCAGTACTTC. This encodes CASSLYLRQETQYF.

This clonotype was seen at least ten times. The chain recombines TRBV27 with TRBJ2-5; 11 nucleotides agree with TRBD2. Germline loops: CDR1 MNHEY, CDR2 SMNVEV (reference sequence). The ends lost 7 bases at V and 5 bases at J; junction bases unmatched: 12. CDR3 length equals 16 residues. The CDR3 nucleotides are TGTGCCAGCATCCGGAAAGTAGCGGGAGGGCGTGAGACCCAGTACTTC. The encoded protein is CASIRKVAGGRETQYF.

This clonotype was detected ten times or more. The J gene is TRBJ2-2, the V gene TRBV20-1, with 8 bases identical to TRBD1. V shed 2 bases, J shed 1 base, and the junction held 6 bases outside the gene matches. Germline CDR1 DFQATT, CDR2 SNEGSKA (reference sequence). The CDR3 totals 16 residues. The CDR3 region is CSARSAGTGNTGELFF. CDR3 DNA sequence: TGCAGTGCTAGATCCGCCGGGACAGGGAACACCGGGGAGCTGTTTTTT.

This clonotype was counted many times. The CDR3 sequence is CASSPEVTGAYEQYF. The CDR3 region has the DNA TGCGCCAGCAGCCCGGAGGTTACGGGGGCCTACGAGCAGTACTTC. V and J are TRBV5-1 and TRBJ2-7, with D possibly matching TRBD2 (6 bases). Per the germline V gene, CDR1 is SGHRS and CDR2 is YFSETQ. The germline V and J ends were trimmed by 4 bases and 2 bases, with 16 bases remaining between them. The CDR3 consists of 15 residues.

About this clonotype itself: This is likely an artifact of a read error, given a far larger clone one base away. CDR3 sequence: CASSAIGTDMQYF. In DNA form, the CDR3 reads TGCGCCAGCAGCGCCATAGGTACAGATATGCAGTATTTT. The V and J genes are TRBV4-3 and TRBJ2-3; unclear D gene. The CDR3 runs to 13 residues. CDR1 and CDR2 from the germline V gene are LGHNA and YSLEER.

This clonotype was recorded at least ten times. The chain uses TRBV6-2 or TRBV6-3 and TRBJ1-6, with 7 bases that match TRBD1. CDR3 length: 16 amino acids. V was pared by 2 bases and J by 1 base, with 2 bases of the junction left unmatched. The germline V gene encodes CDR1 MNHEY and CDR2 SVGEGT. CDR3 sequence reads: CASSYARGSYNSPLHF. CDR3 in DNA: TGTGCCAGCAGTTACGCCAGGGGGTCCTATAATTCACCCCTCCACTTT.

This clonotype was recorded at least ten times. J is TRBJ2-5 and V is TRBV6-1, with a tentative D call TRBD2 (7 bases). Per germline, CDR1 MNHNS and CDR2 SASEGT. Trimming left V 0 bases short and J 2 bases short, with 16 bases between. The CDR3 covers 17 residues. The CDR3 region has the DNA TGTGCCAGCAGTGAAGCGCATCGGGGGGCTAGTCAAGAGACCCAGTACTTC. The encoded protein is CASSEAHRGASQETQYF.